This TCR beta chain was documented in a study of tumor and adjacent non-tumor tissue in lung cancer. Turning to the study itself: Aged about 31 to 80 years, patients included 10 men and several women with stage I to III disease. Whole-study results and caveats: Significantly higher TCR diversity was found in tumor than normal lung. Normal lung showed higher cumulative top 100 clone frequency than tumor.

This sample's RNA came from whole unsorted tissue. As to this clonotype: Its antigen is undetermined. The CDR3 carries no conserved terminal phenylalanine or tryptophan, so it likely arises from a read error.

Three rounds of nested PCR, following a modified ARM-PCR protocol, produced the TCRbeta library. TCRdb called the multiplex PCR reads again in MiXCR, with one record for every CDR3 protein. This sample has about 110,000 distinct CDR3 sequences, with 84% found just once. Germline-derived CDR1 and CDR2 are LGHNT and FRNRAP. This CDR3 has 14 amino acids. This clonotype originated in a man aged 65-85 years with non-small cell lung cancer. This rearrangement joins TRBV12-5 to TRBJ1-5; D is uncertain. Sequenced sample: lung tumor tissue. CDR3 bases: TGTGCAAGTGGCCTTACCGCTGCCAGTCAGCCCCAGCATTAT. It specifies CASGLTAASQPQHY.